The 27 T cell receptor beta chains below all came from one sample that was sequenced in a study of shared clonotypes between healthy human individuals. Assay: immunoSEQ multiplex PCR; the TCRdb copy retains only in-frame clones and omits some. Of approximately 840,000 clones listed, 95% to 97% are singletons. Selected positively for CCR7 and CD45RO-negative, naive CD8 cells excluded terminally differentiated effector memory CD45RA+ cells. The source material was naive CD8+ T cells sorted from blood. These receptors were obtained from a man aged 30-40 years in good health.

V gene TRBV7-6 combines with J gene TRBJ2-7; maybe TRBD2 (6 bases). CDR1 and CDR2 (germline): SGHVS, FNYEAQ. V was pared by 6 bases and J by 6 bases, with 21 bases between. The CDR3 is made up of 15 amino acids. CDR3 amino acids: CASSDTGSSAAEQYF. CDR3 bases: TGTGCCAGCAGTGACACCGGGAGCTCAGCGGCCGAGCAGTACTTC.

The V and J genes are TRBV6-5 and TRBJ1-1; no firm D call. Deletions cut 4 bases from V and 1 base from J, with 10 bases between. This CDR3 is built from 14 residues. Per the germline V gene, CDR1 is MNHEY and CDR2 is SVGAGI. CDR3 DNA sequence: TGTGCCAGCAGTTTGGGTCGGACGAACACTGAAGCTTTCTTT. The encoded protein is CASSLGRTNTEAFF.

The chain is built from TRBV30 and TRBJ2-1; 10 bases match TRBD1. From germline, CDR1 is GTSNPN and CDR2 SVGIG (reference sequence). The trim removed 2 bases at V and 7 bases at J, leaving 8 bases unmatched. The CDR3 has 15 residues. CDR3 protein: CAWSLGTGVTNEQFF. CDR3 DNA sequence: TGTGCCTGGAGTCTCGGGACAGGGGTAACAAATGAGCAGTTCTTC.

With respect to this clone: In the same sample, other DNA sequences code for this CDR3. The genes are TRBV27 and TRBJ1-2; no clear D gene. Germline CDR1 MNHEY, CDR2 SMNVEV (reference sequence). Trimming cost V 6 bases and J 5 bases, with 13 bases left between them. The CDR3 sequence is 13 residues long. The CDR3 protein is CASSTGSLYGYTF. As DNA, the CDR3 is TGTGCCAGCAGCACTGGCAGCCTATATGGCTACACCTTC.

A note on this clone: The same CDR3 arises from other DNA sequences in this sample as well. This rearrangement joins TRBV6-5 to TRBJ2-7, with D hard to call. CDR3 size: 11 residues. CDR1 is MNHEY and CDR2 is SVGAGI in the germline V gene. V gave up 6 bases and J gave up 3 bases, with 6 bases separating them. The CDR3 sequence is CASRTGYEQYF. The CDR3 DNA reads TGTGCCAGCAGGACTGGCTACGAGCAGTACTTC.

The chain employs TRBV28 and TRBJ1-2, with D hard to call. The CDR3 has 14 residues. Trimming removed 6 bases at V and 0 bases at J, with 11 bases between. The V gene's germline CDR1 is MDHEN and CDR2 SYDVKM. The CDR3 loop is CASSLTLANYGYTF. CDR3 DNA sequence: TGTGCCAGCAGCCTTACTTTAGCTAACTATGGCTACACCTTC.

The chain has TRBV2 and TRBJ1-3; D not certain. Per germline, CDR1 SNHLY and CDR2 FYNNEI. This CDR3 has 13 amino acids. With 4 bases removed from V and 4 bases from J, the gap between germline ends came to 8 bases. CDR3 residues: CASSAGLGNTIYF. The CDR3 DNA follows: TGTGCCAGCAGTGCTGGTTTGGGAAACACCATATATTTT.

Regarding this clone: Other DNA sequences from this sample encode an identical CDR3 as well. The rearrangement links TRBV19 to TRBJ2-1, with unresolved D. Germline V gives CDR1 LNHDA, CDR2 SQIVND (reference sequence). This CDR3 has 13 residues. Trimming took off 1 base at V and 6 bases at J, with 7 bases between the two ends. The CDR3 region is CASSIVLGNEQFF. CDR3 nucleotides: TGTGCCAGTAGTATAGTCCTCGGCAATGAGCAGTTCTTC.

The rearrangement joins TRBV28 to TRBJ1-4, with unresolved D. The germline V gene encodes CDR1 MDHEN and CDR2 SYDVKM. This CDR3 region has 14 residues. The V end was cut by 3 bases, the J end by 7 bases, with 12 bases between. CDR3 nucleotides: TGTGCCAGCAGTTTGACGGAGGGAGGTGAAAAACTGTTTTTT. Translation: CASSLTEGGEKLFF.

The V call is TRBV11-2, the J call TRBJ2-7; 10 bases are shared with TRBD1. V was pared by 3 bases and J by 6 bases, with 11 bases of the junction left unmatched. In germline, CDR1 is SGHAT, CDR2 FQNNGV. CDR3 length equals 16 residues. CDR3 in DNA: TGTGCCAGCAGCTTGCTCCCTGGGACAGGGGAGGTCGAGCAGTACTTC. This translates into CASSLLPGTGEVEQYF.

The J gene is TRBJ2-2, the V gene TRBV9, with 8 bases lining up with TRBD2. CDR3 length: 15 amino acids. Trimming removed 2 bases from V and 2 bases from J; junction bases left unmatched: 2. Germline V CDR1 and CDR2: SGDLS, YYNGEE. The CDR3 DNA is TGTGCCAGCAGCGTCACTAGCGGAAACACCGGGGAGCTGTTTTTT. Translating it yields CASSVTSGNTGELFF.

The V gene is TRBV7-9, the J gene TRBJ2-1; D might be TRBD2 (6 bases). Germline CDR1 and CDR2: SEHNR and FQNEAQ (reference sequence). This CDR3 comprises 16 residues. The V end was cut by 2 bases, the J end by 4 bases, with 15 bases between. The CDR3 loop is CASSLLRGNSYNEQFF. The CDR3 DNA reads as TGTGCCAGCAGCTTATTGCGCGGGAATTCTTACAATGAGCAGTTCTTC.

A few counts support this clone. This sequence joins TRBV5-4 and TRBJ2-7; TRBD2 might be the D (6 bases). CDR1 is SGHNT, CDR2 YYREEE, per germline (reference sequence). V dropped 0 bases and J dropped 3 bases, with 10 bases sitting between them. The CDR3 totals 14 residues. In DNA, the CDR3 is TGTGCCAGCAGCTTGGGGAGGGACGGCTACGAGCAGTACTTC. Translated: CASSLGRDGYEQYF.

This chain connects TRBV27 to TRBJ1-3; the D gene is possibly TRBD1 (5 bases). Trimming removed 0 bases from V and 4 bases from J, with 10 bases in between. The CDR3 has 15 residues. From germline, CDR1 is MNHEY and CDR2 SMNVEV (reference sequence). CDR3 region: CASSLSTGLGNTIYF. CDR3 in DNA: TGTGCCAGCAGTTTATCCACGGGACTCGGAAACACCATATATTTT.

V gene TRBV7-9 combines with J gene TRBJ2-1; D remains unclear. The V gene's germline CDR1 is SEHNR and CDR2 FQNEAQ (reference sequence). V lost 7 bases and J 3 bases, leaving 13 bases between the germline ends. This CDR3 is 14 amino acids long. The CDR3 here is CASILVDLYNEQFF. Here the CDR3 DNA reads TGTGCCAGCATACTCGTGGATCTCTACAATGAGCAGTTCTTC.

The V call is TRBV6-5, the J call TRBJ2-1; 8 nucleotides line up with TRBD1. Per the germline V gene, CDR1 is MNHEY and CDR2 is SVGAGI. Trimming at V came to 0 bases and at J to 8 bases, leaving 3 bases not matched to a gene. CDR3 length equals 14 residues. The CDR3: CASSYSGTGYEQFF. The CDR3 coding sequence is TGTGCCAGCAGTTACTCTGGGACAGGCTATGAGCAGTTCTTC.

The chain employs TRBV9 and TRBJ2-5; no clear D. Germline V gives CDR1 SGDLS, CDR2 YYNGEE. V was shortened by 0 bases and J by 2 bases, with 11 bases between the two germline ends. This CDR3 has 15 amino acids. CDR3 DNA sequence: TGTGCCAGCAGCGTAGACGGTTTGGGGCAAGAGACCCAGTACTTC. It yields the protein CASSVDGLGQETQYF.

The rearrangement uses TRBV4-1 and TRBJ2-7, with 7 bases that match TRBD2. V was clipped by 3 bases and J by 4 bases; unmatched bases: 3. The CDR3 covers 13 residues. Germline CDR1 MGHRA, CDR2 YSYEKL. The DNA for the CDR3 is TGCGCCAGCAGCCAGGGACTACTTTACGAGCAGTACTTC. Translation: CASSQGLLYEQYF.

This chain uses TRBV7-9 with TRBJ2-7; TRBD2 agrees at 10 bases. Germline values: CDR1 SEHNR, CDR2 FQNEAQ (reference sequence). CDR3 length: 15 amino acids. Trimming took 5 bases from V and 2 from J; bases not matched to a gene: 6. The chain's CDR3 is CASSSTSGATYEQYF. The CDR3 DNA reads TGTGCCAGCAGCAGTACTAGCGGGGCGACCTACGAGCAGTACTTC.

The chain links TRBV10-3 to TRBJ2-1; no reliable D call. Germline V gene sequence: CDR1 ENHRY, CDR2 SYGVKD. Trimming pared 2 bases from V and 12 bases from J, leaving 8 bases between. The CDR3 extends over 11 amino acids. CDR3 in DNA: TGTGCCATCAGTGAGGAGCGAAGGCAGTTCTTC. The encoded protein is CAISEERRQFF.

This chain joins TRBV29-1 and TRBJ2-2, with 10 bases aligning to TRBD1. Looked up from germline, CDR1 is SQVTM and CDR2 is ANQGSEA. CDR3 size: 16 residues. Trimming at V came to 3 bases and at J to 7 bases, leaving 11 bases not matched to a gene. The CDR3: CSVEIGDRGVIGELFF. As DNA, the CDR3 is TGCAGCGTTGAGATCGGGGACAGGGGTGTTATCGGGGAGCTGTTTTTT.

The J gene is TRBJ2-1, the V gene TRBV5-4; no firm D call. The CDR3 covers 15 residues. V was cut by 5 bases and J by 5 bases, with 17 bases left in between. Per germline, CDR1 SGHNT and CDR2 YYREEE (reference sequence). CDR3 loop: CASSPAPAVNNEQFF. CDR3 coding DNA: TGTGCCAGCAGTCCCGCCCCGGCCGTTAACAATGAGCAGTTCTTC.

The CDR3 reads CASSDQGNTIYF. CDR3 in DNA: TGTGCCAGCAGCGACCAGGGAAACACCATATATTTT. The rearrangement uses TRBV9 and TRBJ1-3; no clear D gene. The CDR3 is 12 residues long. V lost 3 bases and J 4 bases, leaving 5 bases between the germline ends. Per the germline V gene, CDR1 is SGDLS and CDR2 is YYNGEE.

This sequence joins TRBV27 and TRBJ2-1; 8 bases line up with TRBD2. V trimming: 2 bases; J trimming: 10 bases; junction bases outside the gene matches: 7. Germline-derived CDR1 and CDR2 are MNHEY and SMNVEV (reference sequence). The CDR3 has 14 residues. DNA of the CDR3: TGTGCCAGCAGTTTAACGGGGGGGTTTTTAGAGCAGTTCTTC. Its translation: CASSLTGGFLEQFF.

The V gene is TRBV29-1, the J gene TRBJ2-7, with D unclear. CDR1 SQVTM and CDR2 ANQGSEA come from the germline V gene. The CDR3 loop spans 14 amino acids. With 0 bases removed from V and 4 bases from J, the gap between germline ends came to 13 bases. CDR3 sequence reads: CSVEESEVGYEQYF. CDR3 sequence (DNA): TGCAGCGTTGAAGAGTCAGAGGTGGGGTACGAGCAGTACTTC.

This chain joins TRBV28 and TRBJ1-5, with D possibly matching TRBD1 (5 bases). The CDR3 is made up of 15 amino acids. Germline loops: CDR1 MDHEN, CDR2 SYDVKM. The V end was cut by 2 bases, the J end by 0 bases, with 8 bases between. In DNA, the CDR3 is TGTGCCAGCAGTTTACCGGACAATAGCAATCAGCCCCAGCATTTT. It is translated as CASSLPDNSNQPQHF.

As DNA, the CDR3 is TGTGCCAGCACGAGTTCGCGACAGGGGGGAAGGAGCTACACCTTC. It codes for CASTSSRQGGRSYTF. The rearrangement joins TRBV7-9 to TRBJ1-2; 9 bases match TRBD1. V dropped 7 bases and J dropped 9; count of bases not matched to a gene: 15. This CDR3 region has 15 residues. CDR1 and CDR2 (germline): SEHNR, FQNEAQ (reference sequence).